What follows describes a single T cell receptor (beta chain). J was trimmed by 5 bases and V by 6 bases; bases with no gene match: 7. This CDR3 has 15 residues. Germline values: CDR1 SNHLY, CDR2 FYNNEI. These data are taken from a study of T cell responses to AZD1222 COVID-19 vaccine. Assay used: immunoSEQ multiplex PCR; TCRdb lists only in-frame clones, some missing. This table has under 95,000 clones, 70% to 90% appearing once. The source was peripheral blood, collected 28 days after the second AZD1222 dose. The chain employs TRBV2 and TRBJ1-6, with 7 nucleotides matching TRBD1. This clonotype was obtained from an adult who received the AZD1222 COVID-19 vaccine. CDR3 amino acids: CASRAQGVNNSPLHF. The CDR3 region has the DNA TGTGCCAGCAGGGCTCAGGGGGTAAATAATTCACCCCTCCACTTT.